This TCR beta chain was recovered during a study of shared clonotypes between healthy human individuals. Naive CD8 cells were CD45RO-negative, positively selected for CCR7, excluding terminally differentiated effector memory CD45RA+ cells. Comment on this clone: The antigen is not known. This CDR3 is also generated by other DNA sequences in the sample.

Germline CDR1 is MDHEN and CDR2 is SYDVKM. With 3 bases removed from V and 1 base from J, the gap between germline ends came to 6 bases. This CDR3 comprises 13 residues. Findings and caveats of the study: As a rule, naive subsets had a larger estimated richness than memory subsets. Among non-shared clonotypes, generation probabilities were lower than among those shared by all four donors.

Genomic DNA belonging to each subset was distributed in equal measure over several immunoSEQ plates. Each sorted subset replicate got 200 ng genomic DNA, 30,000 or so genomes. Data came from immunoSEQ multiplex PCR; TCRdb stores just in-frame clones and leaves some out. The data hold about 2.1 million clones, with 80% to 95% observed a single time. The specimen sequenced was naive CD8+ T cells from PBMCs. The receptor's source is a man younger than 35 in good health. Some clones in this sample may be carry-over from other donors' samples. The V gene is TRBV28, the J gene TRBJ2-5, with D hard to call. CDR3 protein: CASSFSLQETQYF. As DNA, the CDR3 is TGTGCCAGCAGTTTCTCTCTCCAAGAGACCCAGTACTTC.